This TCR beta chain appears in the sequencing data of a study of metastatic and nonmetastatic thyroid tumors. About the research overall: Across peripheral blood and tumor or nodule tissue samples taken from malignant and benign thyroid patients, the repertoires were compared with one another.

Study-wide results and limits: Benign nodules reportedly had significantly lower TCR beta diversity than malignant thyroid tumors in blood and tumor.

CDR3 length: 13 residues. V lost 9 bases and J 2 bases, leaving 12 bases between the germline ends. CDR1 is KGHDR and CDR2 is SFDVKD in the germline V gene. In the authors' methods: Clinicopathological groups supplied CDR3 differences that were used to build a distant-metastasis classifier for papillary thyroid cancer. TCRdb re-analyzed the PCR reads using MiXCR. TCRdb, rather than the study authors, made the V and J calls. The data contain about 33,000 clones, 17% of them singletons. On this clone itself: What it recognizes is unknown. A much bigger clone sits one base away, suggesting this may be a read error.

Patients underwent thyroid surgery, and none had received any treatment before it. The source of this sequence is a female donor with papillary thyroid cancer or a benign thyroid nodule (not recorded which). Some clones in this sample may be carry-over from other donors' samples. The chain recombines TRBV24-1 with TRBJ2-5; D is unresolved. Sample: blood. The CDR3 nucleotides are TGTGCCACCCGGTCCGAGGCTCAAGAGACCCAGTACTTC. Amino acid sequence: CATRSEAQETQYF.